The 26 T cell receptor beta chains reported below all come from one sample, sequenced in a study of beta chain features in type 1 diabetes. Study-wide results and caveats: Patients with Type 1 diabetes showed moderately but significantly shorter TCRB CDR3s in all four CD4+ subsets.

Every bit of the isolated RNA underwent reverse transcription, so sequencing read expressed TCRB transcripts. TCRdb keeps only in-frame clones here, not all; method: immunoSEQ multiplex PCR. The profile shows about 120,000 clones, roughly a sixth of them singletons. Their recognized antigens are unknown. The sequenced material came from central memory CD4+ T cells from blood. These receptors came from a man aged 18 to 30 with type 1 diabetes.

This clone has ten or more counts. V usage is TRBV7-2 and J usage is TRBJ2-7, with 7 positions matching TRBD1. The germline V gene encodes CDR1 SGHTA and CDR2 FQGNSA. The CDR3 is 13 residues long. V was pared by 0 bases and J by 5 bases, with 1 base of the junction left unmatched. Here the CDR3 reads CASSLAGGHEQYF. The CDR3 nucleotides are TGTGCCAGCAGCTTAGCAGGGGGCCACGAGCAGTACTTC. Supplemented by reference TRBV7-2 and TRBJ2-7, the full variable domain reads GAGVSQSPSNKVTEKGKDVELRCDPISGHTALYWYRQSLGQGLEFLIYFQGNSAPDKSGLPSDRFSAERTGGSVSTLTIQRTQQEDSAVYLCASSLAGGHEQYFGPGTRLTVT.

This clone was detected a few times. V gene TRBV2 combines with J gene TRBJ2-1; D is unclear. CDR1 and CDR2 (germline): SNHLY, FYNNEI. The CDR3 covers 11 residues. V was clipped by 4 bases and J by 7 bases, with 5 bases between them. CDR3 amino acids: CASSGVNEQFF. The DNA for the CDR3 is TGTGCCAGCAGTGGGGTTAATGAGCAGTTCTTC.

This clone has a handful of counts. The chain has TRBV30 and TRBJ1-2; the D is unclear. Germline V gene lookup returns CDR1 GTSNPN and CDR2 SVGIG (reference sequence). The germline V and J ends were trimmed by 3 bases and 4 bases, with 6 bases remaining between them. The CDR3 runs 11 residues. The DNA for the CDR3 is TGTGCCTGGAGCTTCCTCTATGGCTACACCTTC. Translating gives CAWSFLYGYTF.

In this sample, this clone turned up once. The chain has TRBV4-2 and TRBJ2-1; D is tentatively TRBD1 or TRBD2 (5 bases each). The germline V gene encodes CDR1 LGHNA and CDR2 YNFKEQ. This CDR3 is built from 15 residues. V lost 5 bases to trimming and J lost 0 bases, with 11 bases between them. The CDR3 reads CASSLWGSSYNEQFF. The CDR3 region has the DNA TGTGCCAGCAGCTTGTGGGGGAGCTCCTACAATGAGCAGTTCTTC.

This clone was seen a few times. The genes are TRBV7-9 and TRBJ2-7, with 7 bases fitting TRBD1. Germline CDR1 and CDR2: SEHNR and FQNEAQ (reference sequence). The CDR3 contains 17 residues. V lost 4 bases, J lost 2 bases, and 14 bases stayed unmatched. This chain's CDR3 is CASSSRDSLSRPYEQYF. CDR3 coding DNA: TGTGCCAGCAGCTCCCGGGACAGCCTTTCTCGCCCCTACGAGCAGTACTTC.

As for this clone: This probably arose from a read error, given a far larger clone one base away. V and J are TRBV29-1 and TRBJ2-1; D perhaps matches TRBD1 (7 bases). The CDR3 sequence is 14 residues long. Per germline, CDR1 SQVTM and CDR2 ANQGSEA. The CDR3 nucleotides are TGCATCGTAAAAGACAGGGAGGCCTACAATGAGCAGTTCTTC. Translation: CIVKDREAYNEQFF.

This chain links TRBV7-2 with TRBJ2-5, with 8 bases fitting TRBD2. Trimming took 1 base from V and 5 from J; bases not matched to a gene: 6. Germline assignment: CDR1 SGHTA and CDR2 FQGNSA. This CDR3 has 15 amino acids. CDR3 residues: CASSLVTSGTETQYF. The CDR3 DNA reads as TGTGCCAGCAGCTTAGTAACTAGCGGTACTGAGACCCAGTACTTC. The entire variable domain, with the rest obtained from reference TRBV7-2 and TRBJ2-5, is as follows: GAGVSQSPSNKVTEKGKDVELRCDPISGHTALYWYRQSLGQGLEFLIYFQGNSAPDKSGLPSDRFSAERTGGSVSTLTIQRTQQEDSAVYLCASSLVTSGTETQYFGPGTRLLVL.

The V call is TRBV9, the J call TRBJ2-4; no firm D call. V lost 3 bases to trimming and J lost 0 bases, with 7 bases between them. The CDR3 is 14 amino acids. The germline CDR1 and CDR2 sequences are SGDLS and YYNGEE. The CDR3 nucleotides read TGTGCCAGCAGCGGCGGAGTAGCCAAAAACATTCAGTACTTC. Translating gives CASSGGVAKNIQYF.

This clone was counted between two and nine times. This chain joins TRBV29-1 and TRBJ2-2; D is undetermined. V was clipped by 5 bases and J by 1 base, with 11 bases between them. This CDR3 contains 14 residues. Per germline, CDR1 SQVTM and CDR2 ANQGSEA. CDR3 nucleotides: TGCAGCGTTCGTCTAGGGCTGAACACCGGGGAGCTGTTTTTT. Amino acid sequence: CSVRLGLNTGELFF.

V usage is TRBV7-2 and J usage is TRBJ2-3; 8 positions agree with TRBD2. V gave up 4 bases and J gave up 3 bases; unmatched junction bases: 15. Germline V lookup: CDR1 SGHTA, CDR2 FQGNSA. The CDR3 contains 18 residues. CDR3 in DNA: TGTGCCAGCAGCTATCGAAGAGCGGGAGAGGCAGTTACAGATACGCAGTATTTT. Translated, it gives CASSYRRAGEAVTDTQYF.

This clone was observed a single time. The rearrangement uses TRBV6-5 and TRBJ2-1; 9 bases match TRBD1. The V gene end was trimmed by 6 bases and the J gene end by 4 bases; junction bases not matched to a gene: 4. Germline CDR1 is MNHEY and CDR2 is SVGAGI. This CDR3 region has 14 residues. CDR3 residues: CASSPGQGYNEQFF. In DNA, the CDR3 is TGTGCCAGCAGCCCGGGACAGGGATACAATGAGCAGTTCTTC.

For this clone: The junction differs from germline at one of its ends, possibly a read error. The J gene is TRBJ2-7, the V gene TRBV18, with TRBD1 as a possible D gene (5 bases). Germline CDR1 and CDR2: KGHSH and LQKENI. The CDR3 is 12 residues long. The CDR3 region has the DNA TGCGCCAGCTCAAGTAAGGGGAACGAGCAGTACTTC. Residues: CASSSKGNEQYF.

The chain has TRBV7-2 and TRBJ2-7; 9 bases fit TRBD1. The J segment lost 3 bases and the V segment lost 5 bases, leaving 8 bases of the junction unmatched. Germline CDR1 reads SGHTA; CDR2 reads FQGNSA. This CDR3 is 15 amino acids long. The CDR3 reads CASSLGVTGGYEQYF. CDR3 nucleotides: TGTGCCAGCAGCCTTGGTGTGACAGGGGGCTACGAGCAGTACTTC.

This clone showed up just a few times. The chain recombines TRBV25-1 with TRBJ2-7; D remains ambiguous. V lost 0 bases and J 6 bases, leaving 12 bases between the germline ends. Germline V gene sequence: CDR1 MGHDK, CDR2 SYGVNS. The CDR3 is made up of 14 amino acids. The CDR3 loop reads CASSEYWQLAEQYF. CDR3 nucleotide sequence: TGTGCCAGCAGTGAATACTGGCAGCTTGCCGAGCAGTACTTC.

This clone was detected a few times. The CDR3 region has the DNA TGTGCCAGCAGCTCGAAGGCAGGGGAGTACACTGAAGCTTTCTTT. Its protein is CASSSKAGEYTEAFF. The V gene is TRBV7-2, the J gene TRBJ1-1, with D maybe TRBD1 (6 bases). The CDR3 has 15 residues. CDR1 and CDR2 from the germline V gene are SGHTA and FQGNSA. Deletions cut 4 bases from V and 3 bases from J, with 15 bases between.

At least ten counts were recorded for this clone. This chain uses TRBV9 with TRBJ2-3; the D gene is possibly TRBD2 (6 bases). The CDR3 is 17 residues long. V was trimmed by 0 bases and J by 3 bases, leaving 17 bases between them. Germline values: CDR1 SGDLS, CDR2 YYNGEE. The CDR3 region has the DNA TGTGCCAGCAGCGTAGCCTTGTCGGGAGCGGGTACAGATACGCAGTATTTT. This gives the protein CASSVALSGAGTDTQYF. The full variable domain, rest sourced from reference TRBV9 and TRBJ2-3, is DSGVTQTPKHLITATGQRVTLRCSPRSGDLSVYWYQQSLDQGLQFLIQYYNGEERAKGNILERFSAQQFPDLHSELNLSSLELGDSALYFCASSVALSGAGTDTQYFGPGTRLTVL.

This clone was counted only a few times. The chain links TRBV29-1 to TRBJ1-4, with TRBD1 as a possible D gene (5 bases). CDR1 SQVTM and CDR2 ANQGSEA come from the germline V gene. Trimming cost V 4 bases and J 4 bases, with 19 bases left between them. The CDR3 covers 16 residues. CDR3 bases: TGCAGCGTTGCAGAGGGGCCGATCTCGAATAATGAAAAACTGTTTTTT. This sequence encodes CSVAEGPISNNEKLFF.

V usage is TRBV4-1 and J usage is TRBJ1-2; D not certain. There are 16 residues in the CDR3. Trimming pared 2 bases from V and 0 bases from J, leaving 13 bases between. In germline, CDR1 is MGHRA, CDR2 YSYEKL. The CDR3 reads CASSQQVIGANYGYTF. The CDR3 DNA reads as TGCGCCAGCAGCCAACAGGTCATTGGGGCTAACTATGGCTACACCTTC.

J is TRBJ2-7 and V is TRBV18; D is uncertain. The ends were cut back, 0 bases at V and 5 bases at J, with 8 bases in the middle. The germline CDR1 and CDR2 sequences are KGHSH and LQKENI. This CDR3 comprises 13 residues. CDR3 bases: TGTGCCAGCTCACCACCGTCCCGCGACGAGCAGTACTTC. Residues: CASSPPSRDEQYF.

This clone was seen a handful of times. This same CDR3 is encoded by further DNA sequences in the sample. This chain connects TRBV30 to TRBJ2-3; 12 nucleotides match TRBD2. The CDR3 loop spans 14 amino acids. Germline V CDR1 and CDR2: GTSNPN, SVGIG (reference sequence). J gave up 7 bases and V 0 bases, and 2 bases lay outside the gene matches. CDR3 region: CAWSVGTSGYTQYF. The CDR3 DNA reads as TGTGCCTGGAGTGTTGGGACTAGCGGGTATACGCAGTATTTT.

This clone was counted only a few times. The chain has TRBV29-1 and TRBJ1-1, with D possibly matching TRBD1 (6 bases). The germline V gene encodes CDR1 SQVTM and CDR2 ANQGSEA. This CDR3 has 13 residues. Deletions cut 3 bases from V and 4 bases from J, with 12 bases between. CDR3 loop: CSVDRGSGTEAFF. For the CDR3, the DNA is TGCAGCGTTGACAGGGGTTCGGGCACTGAAGCTTTCTTT. Using reference TRBV29-1 and TRBJ1-1 for the parts outside the CDR3, the full variable domain is SAVISQKPSRDICQRGTSLTIQCQVDSQVTMMFWYRQQPGQSLTLIATANQGSEATYESGFVIDKFPISRPNLTFSTLTVSNMSPEDSSIYLCSVDRGSGTEAFFGQGTRLTVV.

This clone was picked up a small number of times. The chain is built from TRBV5-4 and TRBJ1-3; D is ambiguous. Germline V CDR1 and CDR2: SGHNT, YYREEE (reference sequence). V was clipped by 2 bases and J by 0 bases, with 12 bases between them. This CDR3 has 16 amino acids. The CDR3 is CASSLNDGTSGNTIYF. In DNA form, the CDR3 reads TGTGCCAGCAGCTTAAATGACGGCACCTCTGGAAACACCATATATTTT.

The chain is built from TRBV7-7 and TRBJ2-5; a possible D gene is TRBD2 (5 bases). V was cut by 5 bases and J by 2 bases, with 12 bases left in between. Germline V gene sequence: CDR1 SSHAT, CDR2 FNYEAQ (reference sequence). CDR3 length: 14 residues. The CDR3 loop is CASSLGGRQETQYF. CDR3 coding DNA: TGTGCCAGCAGCCTGGGTGGGAGACAAGAGACCCAGTACTTC.

This clone was recorded a few times. The chain uses TRBV5-4 and TRBJ1-1, with D perhaps matching TRBD1 (6 bases). V lost 3 bases, J lost 0 bases, and 9 bases lay in between. The CDR3 consists of 14 residues. Germline V gene data show CDR1 as SGHNT and CDR2 as YYREEE (reference sequence). CDR3 nucleotide sequence: TGTGCCAGCAGCTGGACAGTGATGAACACTGAAGCTTTCTTT. Translated, it gives CASSWTVMNTEAFF.

This clone was picked up a small number of times. The J gene is TRBJ2-7, the V gene TRBV6-5; no reliable D call. Germline assignment: CDR1 MNHEY and CDR2 SVGAGI. Trimming took 6 bases from V and 8 from J, leaving 17 bases between them. The CDR3 is 13 amino acids. CDR3 amino acids: CASSPNENSKQYF. CDR3 DNA sequence: TGTGCCAGCAGCCCGAACGAAAACAGTAAGCAGTACTTC.

This sequence joins TRBV4-3 and TRBJ2-5; TRBD2 is a possible D gene (6 bases). Germline V gene lookup returns CDR1 LGHNA and CDR2 YSLEER. There are 17 residues in the CDR3. With 4 bases removed from V and 5 bases from J, the gap between germline ends came to 23 bases. CDR3 nucleotide sequence: TGCGCCAGCAGCCCAAGGGCGGGATCCACGGGAGAGGAGACCCAGTACTTC. The encoded protein is CASSPRAGSTGEETQYF.